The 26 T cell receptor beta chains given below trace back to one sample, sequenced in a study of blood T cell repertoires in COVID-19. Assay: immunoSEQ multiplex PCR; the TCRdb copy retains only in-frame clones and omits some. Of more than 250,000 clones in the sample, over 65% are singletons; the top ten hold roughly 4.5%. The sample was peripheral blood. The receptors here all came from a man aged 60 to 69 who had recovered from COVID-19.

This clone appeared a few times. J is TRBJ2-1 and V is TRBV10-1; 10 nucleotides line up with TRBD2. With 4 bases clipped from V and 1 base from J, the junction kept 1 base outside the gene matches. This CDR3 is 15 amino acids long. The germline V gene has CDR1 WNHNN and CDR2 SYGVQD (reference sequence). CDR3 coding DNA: TGCGCCAGCAGTGTGGGACTAGCGTCCTACAATGAGCAGTTCTTC. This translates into CASSVGLASYNEQFF.

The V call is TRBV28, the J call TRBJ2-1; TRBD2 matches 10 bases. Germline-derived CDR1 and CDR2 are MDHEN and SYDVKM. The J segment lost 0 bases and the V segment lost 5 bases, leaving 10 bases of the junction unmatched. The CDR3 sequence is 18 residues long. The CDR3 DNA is TGTGCCAGCAGTCCCACGGGACTAGCGATAAGCTCCTACAATGAGCAGTTCTTC. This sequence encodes CASSPTGLAISSYNEQFF.

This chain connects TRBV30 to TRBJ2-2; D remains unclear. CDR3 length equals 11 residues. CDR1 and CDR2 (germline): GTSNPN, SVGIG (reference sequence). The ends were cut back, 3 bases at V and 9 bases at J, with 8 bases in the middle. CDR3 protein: CAWSPLRELFF. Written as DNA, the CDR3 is TGTGCCTGGAGCCCACTTCGGGAGCTGTTTTTT.

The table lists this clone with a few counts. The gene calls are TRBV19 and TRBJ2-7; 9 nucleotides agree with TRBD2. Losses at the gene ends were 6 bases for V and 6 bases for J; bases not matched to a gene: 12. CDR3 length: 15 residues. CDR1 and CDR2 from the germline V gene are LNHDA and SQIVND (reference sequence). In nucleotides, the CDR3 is TGTGCCAGTAGAGCGGGGGGCCCGCCCTCGGCCGAGCAGTACTTC. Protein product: CASRAGGPPSAEQYF. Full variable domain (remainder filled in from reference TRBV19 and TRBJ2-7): DGGITQSPKYLFRKEGQNVTLSCEQNLNHDAMYWYRQDPGQGLRLIYYSQIVNDFQKGDIAEGYSVSREKKESFPLTVTSAQKNPTAFYLCASRAGGPPSAEQYFGPGTRLTVT.

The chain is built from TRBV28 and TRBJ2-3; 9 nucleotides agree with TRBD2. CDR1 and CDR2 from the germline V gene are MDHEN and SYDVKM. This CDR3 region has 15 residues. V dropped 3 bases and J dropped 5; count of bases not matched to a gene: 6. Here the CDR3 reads CASSFAGGAGDTQYF. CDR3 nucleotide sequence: TGTGCCAGCAGTTTTGCGGGGGGGGCCGGAGATACGCAGTATTTT.

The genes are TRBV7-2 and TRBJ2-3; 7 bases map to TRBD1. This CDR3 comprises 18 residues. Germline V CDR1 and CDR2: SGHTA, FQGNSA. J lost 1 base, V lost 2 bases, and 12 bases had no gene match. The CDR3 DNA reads TGTGCCAGCAGCTTAAGGGGGCGGGTCGGGACAGGCACAGATACGCAGTATTTT. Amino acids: CASSLRGRVGTGTDTQYF.

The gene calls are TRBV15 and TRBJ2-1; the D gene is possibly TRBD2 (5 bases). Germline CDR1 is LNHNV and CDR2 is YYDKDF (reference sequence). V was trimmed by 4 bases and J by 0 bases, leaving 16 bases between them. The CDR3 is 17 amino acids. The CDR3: CATSTPPRAASYNEQFF. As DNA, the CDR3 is TGTGCCACCAGCACCCCCCCGAGAGCGGCCTCCTACAATGAGCAGTTCTTC.

The CDR3 bases are TGTGCCAGCAGCCAAGACTTACAGGACCGTCAGCCCCAGCATTTT. It encodes CASSQDLQDRQPQHF. The chain recombines TRBV3-1 (or the pseudogene TRBV3-2) with TRBJ1-5, with D perhaps TRBD1 (5 bases). The V end lost 0 bases, the J end lost 6 bases, and 12 bases lay between the germline ends. Germline V gene sequence: CDR1 LGHDT, CDR2 YNNKEL (reference sequence). The CDR3 consists of 15 residues.

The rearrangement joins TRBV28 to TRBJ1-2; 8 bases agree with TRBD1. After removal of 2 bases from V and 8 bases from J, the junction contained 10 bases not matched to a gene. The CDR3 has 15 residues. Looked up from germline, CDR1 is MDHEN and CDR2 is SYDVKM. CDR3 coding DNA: TGTGCCAGCAGTTTAAGGCAGGGGGCTCGATGGGGCTACACCTTC. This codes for CASSLRQGARWGYTF.

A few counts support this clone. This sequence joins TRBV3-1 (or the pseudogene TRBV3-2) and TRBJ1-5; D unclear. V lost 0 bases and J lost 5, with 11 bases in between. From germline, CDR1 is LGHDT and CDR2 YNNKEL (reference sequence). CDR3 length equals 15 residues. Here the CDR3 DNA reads TGTGCCAGCAGCCAAGATGTGGGAGGTGATCAGCCCCAGCATTTT. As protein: CASSQDVGGDQPQHF.

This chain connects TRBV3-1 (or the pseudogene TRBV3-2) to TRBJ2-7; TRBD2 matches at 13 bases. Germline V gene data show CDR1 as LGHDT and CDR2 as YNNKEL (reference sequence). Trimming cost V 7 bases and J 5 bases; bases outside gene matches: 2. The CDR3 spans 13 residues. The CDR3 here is CASKTSGRHEQYF. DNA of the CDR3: TGTGCCAGCAAGACTAGCGGGAGGCACGAGCAGTACTTC.

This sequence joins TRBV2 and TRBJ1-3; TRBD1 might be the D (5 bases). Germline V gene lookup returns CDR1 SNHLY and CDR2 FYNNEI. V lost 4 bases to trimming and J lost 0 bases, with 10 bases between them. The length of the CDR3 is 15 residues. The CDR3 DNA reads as TGTGCCAGCAGTGCTGGGGGGAGCTCTGGAAACACCATATATTTT. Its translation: CASSAGGSSGNTIYF. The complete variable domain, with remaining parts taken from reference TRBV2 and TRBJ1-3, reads EPEVTQTPSHQVTQMGQEVILRCVPISNHLYFYWYRQILGQKVEFLVSFYNNEISEKSEIFDDQFSVERPDGSNFTLKIRSTKLEDSAMYFCASSAGGSSGNTIYFGEGSWLTVV.

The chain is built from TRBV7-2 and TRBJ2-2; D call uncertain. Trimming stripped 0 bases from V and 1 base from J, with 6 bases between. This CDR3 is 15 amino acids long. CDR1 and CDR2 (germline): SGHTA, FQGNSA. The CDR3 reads CASSLAAMNTGELFF. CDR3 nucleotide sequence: TGTGCCAGCAGCTTAGCCGCTATGAACACCGGGGAGCTGTTTTTT.

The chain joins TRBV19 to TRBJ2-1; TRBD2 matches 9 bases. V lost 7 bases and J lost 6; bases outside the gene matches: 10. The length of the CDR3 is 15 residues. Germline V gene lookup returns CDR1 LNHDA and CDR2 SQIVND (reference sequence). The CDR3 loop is CASTYGGAGGNEQFF. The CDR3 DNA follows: TGTGCCAGTACCTACGGTGGAGCGGGAGGCAATGAGCAGTTCTTC. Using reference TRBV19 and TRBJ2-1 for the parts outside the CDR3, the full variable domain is DGGITQSPKYLFRKEGQNVTLSCEQNLNHDAMYWYRQDPGQGLRLIYYSQIVNDFQKGDIAEGYSVSREKKESFPLTVTSAQKNPTAFYLCASTYGGAGGNEQFFGPGTRLTVL.

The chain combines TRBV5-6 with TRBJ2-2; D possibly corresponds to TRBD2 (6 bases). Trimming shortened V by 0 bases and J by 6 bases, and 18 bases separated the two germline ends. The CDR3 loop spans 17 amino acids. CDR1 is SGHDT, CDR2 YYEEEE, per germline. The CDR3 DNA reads TGTGCCAGCAGCTTGGAGGTTGGAGGGGACTGGGCCGGGGAGCTGTTTTTT. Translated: CASSLEVGGDWAGELFF.

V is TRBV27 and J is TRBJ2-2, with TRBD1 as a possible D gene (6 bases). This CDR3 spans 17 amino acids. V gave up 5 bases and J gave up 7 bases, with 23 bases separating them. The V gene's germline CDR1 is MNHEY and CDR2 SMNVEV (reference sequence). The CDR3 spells CASSELRGTLAVGELFF. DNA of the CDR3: TGTGCCAGCAGTGAACTCAGGGGAACCCTTGCCGTCGGGGAGCTGTTTTTT.

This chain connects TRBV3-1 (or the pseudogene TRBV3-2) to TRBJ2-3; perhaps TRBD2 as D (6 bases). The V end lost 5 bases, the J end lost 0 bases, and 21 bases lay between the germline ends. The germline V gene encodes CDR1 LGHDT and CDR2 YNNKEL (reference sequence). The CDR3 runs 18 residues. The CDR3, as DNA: TGTGCCAGCAGCTTACCCGCCCGACTAGATATTAGCACAGATACGCAGTATTTT. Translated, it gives CASSLPARLDISTDTQYF.

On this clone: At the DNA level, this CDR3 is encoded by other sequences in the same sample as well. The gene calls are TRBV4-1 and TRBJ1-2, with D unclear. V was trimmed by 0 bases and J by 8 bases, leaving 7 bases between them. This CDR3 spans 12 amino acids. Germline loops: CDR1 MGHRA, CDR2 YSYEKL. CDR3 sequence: CASSQDLRGYTF. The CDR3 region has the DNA TGCGCCAGCAGCCAAGATTTGAGGGGCTACACCTTC.

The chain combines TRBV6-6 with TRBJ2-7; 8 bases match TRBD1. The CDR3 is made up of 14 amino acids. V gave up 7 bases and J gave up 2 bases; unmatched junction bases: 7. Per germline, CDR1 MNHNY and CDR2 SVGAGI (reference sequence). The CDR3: CASNLGDRPYEQYF. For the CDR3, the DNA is TGTGCCAGCAATTTGGGGGACAGGCCCTACGAGCAGTACTTC.

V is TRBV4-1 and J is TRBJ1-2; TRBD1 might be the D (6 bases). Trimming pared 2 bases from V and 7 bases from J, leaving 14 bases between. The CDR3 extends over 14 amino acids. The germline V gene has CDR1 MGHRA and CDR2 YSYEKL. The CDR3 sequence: CASSQRDTTGGYTF. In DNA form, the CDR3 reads TGCGCCAGCAGCCAACGGGACACCACCGGTGGCTACACCTTC.

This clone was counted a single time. This chain's CDR3 is CASSPQTGSGNTIYF. CDR3 sequence (DNA): TGCGCCAGCAGCCCCCAGACAGGGAGCGGAAACACCATATATTTT. The J gene is TRBJ1-3, the V gene TRBV5-1; the match to TRBD1 covers 7 bases. V was pared by 4 bases and J by 4 bases, with 8 bases of the junction left unmatched. The CDR3 runs 15 residues. Germline V CDR1 and CDR2: SGHRS, YFSETQ. Supplemented by reference TRBV5-1 and TRBJ1-3, the full variable domain reads KAGVTQTPRYLIKTRGQQVTLSCSPISGHRSVSWYQQTPGQGLQFLFEYFSETQRNKGNFPGRFSGRQFSNSRSEMNVSTLELGDSALYLCASSPQTGSGNTIYFGEGSWLTVV.

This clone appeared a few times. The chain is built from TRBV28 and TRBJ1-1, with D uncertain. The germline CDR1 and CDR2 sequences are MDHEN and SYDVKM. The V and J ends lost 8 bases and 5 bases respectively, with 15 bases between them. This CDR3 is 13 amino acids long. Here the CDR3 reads CASGRGMWTEAFF. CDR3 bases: TGTGCCAGCGGCCGAGGGATGTGGACTGAAGCTTTCTTT. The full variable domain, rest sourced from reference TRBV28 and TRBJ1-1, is DVKVTQSSRYLVKRTGEKVFLECVQDMDHENMFWYRQDPGLGLRLIYFSYDVKMKEKGDIPEGYSVSREKKERFSLILESASTNQTSMYLCASGRGMWTEAFFGQGTRLTVV.

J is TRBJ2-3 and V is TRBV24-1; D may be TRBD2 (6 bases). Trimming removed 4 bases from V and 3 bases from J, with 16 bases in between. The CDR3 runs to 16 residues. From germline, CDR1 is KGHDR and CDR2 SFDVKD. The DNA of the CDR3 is TGTGCCACCAGTGACTCCCGGGGTAGCGGAACAGATACGCAGTATTTT. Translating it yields CATSDSRGSGTDTQYF.

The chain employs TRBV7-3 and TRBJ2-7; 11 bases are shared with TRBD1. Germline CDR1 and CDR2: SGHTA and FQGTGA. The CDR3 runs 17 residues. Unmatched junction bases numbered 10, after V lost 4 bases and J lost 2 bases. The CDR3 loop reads CASSWTGGELYPYEQYF. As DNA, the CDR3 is TGTGCCAGCAGCTGGACAGGGGGCGAACTATATCCCTACGAGCAGTACTTC.

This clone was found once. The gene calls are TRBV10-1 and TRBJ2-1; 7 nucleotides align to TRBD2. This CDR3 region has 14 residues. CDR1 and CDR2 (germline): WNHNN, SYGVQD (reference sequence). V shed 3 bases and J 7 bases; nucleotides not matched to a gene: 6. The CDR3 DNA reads TGCGCCAGCAGTGACGGCGGGAGTAAGAATGAGCAGTTCTTC. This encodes CASSDGGSKNEQFF.

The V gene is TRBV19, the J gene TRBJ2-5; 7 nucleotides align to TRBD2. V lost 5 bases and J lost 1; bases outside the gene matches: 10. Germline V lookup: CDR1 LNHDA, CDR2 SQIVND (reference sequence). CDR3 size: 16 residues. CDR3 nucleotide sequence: TGTGCCAGTAGTCAAATGGGGGGGGTCTCCCAAGAGACCCAGTACTTC. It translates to CASSQMGGVSQETQYF.